This T cell receptor (beta chain) was recorded in a study of T cells in Graves' hyperthyroidism and ophthalmopathy. This clonotype was detected many times. Antigen: not known. RNA transcripts yielded amplified TCR beta CDR3 regions. First-round RT-PCR of the TCR CDR3 relied on the HTBI primer set. One entry per CDR3 protein results from TCRdb running MiXCR on the multiplex PCR reads. The sample lists 700,000 to 850,000 distinct CDR3 sequences, around 40% occurring once. The ends lost 3 bases at V and 4 bases at J; junction bases unmatched: 8. The CDR3 consists of 14 residues. Germline V lookup: CDR1 DFQATT, CDR2 SNEGSKA (reference sequence). Findings and caveats of the study: The blood repertoire included most of the expanded thyroid clonotypes above 0.001.

These patients, aged 18 to 65, had recently diagnosed hyperthyroidism lasting under 2 months. PBMCs were sourced from approximately 9 ml fresh peripheral blood. The specimen was blood. The rearrangement links TRBV20-1 to TRBJ1-1; 7 nucleotides align to TRBD1. The sequence was collected from a woman in her forties with Graves' hyperthyroidism. Here the CDR3 DNA reads TGCAGTGCTAGGGACCAGACAGGGATCACTGAAGCTTTCTTT. It codes for CSARDQTGITEAFF.